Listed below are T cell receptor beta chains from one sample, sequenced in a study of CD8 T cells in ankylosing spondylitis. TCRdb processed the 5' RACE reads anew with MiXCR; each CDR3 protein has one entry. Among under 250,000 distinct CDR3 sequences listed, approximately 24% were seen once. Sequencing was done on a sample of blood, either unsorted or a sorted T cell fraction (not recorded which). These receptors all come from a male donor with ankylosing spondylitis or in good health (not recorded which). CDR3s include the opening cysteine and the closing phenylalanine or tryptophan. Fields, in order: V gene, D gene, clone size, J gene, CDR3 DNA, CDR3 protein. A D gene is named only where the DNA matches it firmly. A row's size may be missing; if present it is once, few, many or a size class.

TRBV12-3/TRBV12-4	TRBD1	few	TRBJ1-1	TGTGCCAGCAGTTCCTTCCAGGGGGCGGAAGCTTTCTTT	CASSSFQGAEAFF
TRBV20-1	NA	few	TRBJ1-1	TGCAGTGCTAGACTAGGGGCCATGAACACTGAAGCTTTCTTT	CSARLGAMNTEAFF
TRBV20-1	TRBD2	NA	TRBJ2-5	TGCAGTGCTAGAGTTAGCGGGAGAGAGCAAGAGACCCAGTACTTC	CSARVSGREQETQYF
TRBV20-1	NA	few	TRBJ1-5	TGCAGTGCTAGATCCATTAGCAATCAGCCCCAGCATTTT	CSARSISNQPQHF
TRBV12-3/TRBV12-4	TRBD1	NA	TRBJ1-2	TGTGCCAGCAAAAAGGGACAGGGACATAACTATGGCTACACCTTC	CASKKGQGHNYGYTF
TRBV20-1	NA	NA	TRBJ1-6	TGCAGTGCTAGAGATGGAGGAAGGGTATCAGCATCACCCCTCCACTTT	CSARDGGRVSASPLHF
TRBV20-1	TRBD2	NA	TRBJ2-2	TGCAGTGCCACAAGCGGGAGCGGCACCGGGGAGCTGTTTTTT	CSATSGSGTGELFF
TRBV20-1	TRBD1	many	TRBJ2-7	TGCAGTGCCATCGACGGGACAGGGGGTGCCTACGAGCAGTACTTC	CSAIDGTGGAYEQYF
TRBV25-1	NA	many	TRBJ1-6	TGTGCCAGCAGACCCCCCGACGCACCCCTCCACTTT	CASRPPDAPLHF
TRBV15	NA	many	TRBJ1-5	TGTGCCACCAGCAGAGCCAGGGGAAAGGCTCAGCCCCAGCATTTT	CATSRARGKAQPQHF
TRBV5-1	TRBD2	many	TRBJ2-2	TGCGCCAGCAGGCTAGCGGGAGGGAACACCGGGGAGCTGTTTTTT	CASRLAGGNTGELFF
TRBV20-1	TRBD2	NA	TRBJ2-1	TGCAGTGCTAGAGAACTAGCGGGAGCTTGGAATGAGCAGTTCTTC	CSARELAGAWNEQFF
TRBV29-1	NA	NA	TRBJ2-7	TGCAGCGTTGAAGGGTCGGCGAACGAGCAGTACTTC	CSVEGSANEQYF
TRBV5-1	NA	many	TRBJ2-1	TGCGCCAGCAGCTTGGAGGCCGGTGACAATGAGCAGTTCTTC	CASSLEAGDNEQFF
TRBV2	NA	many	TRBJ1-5	TGTGCCAGCTTGGTCGGGCCGGCGGCGCCCCAGCATTTT	CASLVGPAAPQHF
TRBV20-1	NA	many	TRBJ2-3	TGCAGTGCTAGAGATTCCTTTGGCCGTCAGGGGTCCTCGGATACGCAGTATTTT	CSARDSFGRQGSSDTQYF
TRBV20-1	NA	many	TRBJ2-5	TGCAGTGCTAACCCCCCGGGACGTCAAGAGACCCAGTACTTC	CSANPPGRQETQYF
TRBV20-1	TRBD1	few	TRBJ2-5	TGCAGTGCTATCAGAGGGGGCAGACAGACCCAGTACTTC	CSAIRGGRQTQYF
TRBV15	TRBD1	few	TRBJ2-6	TGTGCCACCAGCGGATACAGGGGGAGTGGGGCCAACGTCCTGACTTTC	CATSGYRGSGANVLTF
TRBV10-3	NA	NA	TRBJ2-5	TGTGCCATCAGTGAATCTAGGCTCTTGTCCCAAGATCAAGAGACCCAGTACTTC	CAISESRLLSQDQETQYF
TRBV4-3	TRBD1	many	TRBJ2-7	TGCGCCAGCAGCCAAGGGGCGGGGACAGGATACGAGCAGTACTTC	CASSQGAGTGYEQYF
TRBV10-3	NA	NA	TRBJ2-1	TGTGCCATCAGTGAGTTAGGGTGGAAGGATCTGGGCTCCTACAATGAGCAGTTCTTC	CAISELGWKDLGSYNEQFF
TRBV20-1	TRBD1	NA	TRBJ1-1	TGCAGTGCTAGGGGACAGAACGAAGCTTTCTTT	CSARGQNEAFF
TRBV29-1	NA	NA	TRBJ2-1	TGCAGCGTTGAGGCGGGCAAAAAGATTGAGCAGTTCTTC	CSVEAGKKIEQFF
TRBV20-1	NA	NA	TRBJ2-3	TGCAGTGACAGCCGCCCGGGACTCACAGATACGCAGTATTTT	CSDSRPGLTDTQYF
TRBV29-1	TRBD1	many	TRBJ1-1	TGCAGCGTTCAGGGGGTGGTGGGAACTGAAGCTTTCTTT	CSVQGVVGTEAFF
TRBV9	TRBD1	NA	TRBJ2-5	TGTGCCAGCAGCGTAGGGTCAGGGGGATCACGAGAGACCCAGTACTTC	CASSVGSGGSRETQYF
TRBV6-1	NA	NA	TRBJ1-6	TGTGCCAGCAGTAAGGAGAGTTATTCACCCCTCCACTTT	CASSKESYSPLHF
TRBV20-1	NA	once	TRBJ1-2	TGCAGTGCTAGAGTCAGCGCAGGGAAGACCTATGGCTACACCTTC	CSARVSAGKTYGYTF
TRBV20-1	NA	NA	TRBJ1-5	TGCAGTGCAGGCGACAGTTACAATCAGCCCCAGCATTTT	CSAGDSYNQPQHF
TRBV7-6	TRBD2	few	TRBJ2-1	TGTGCCAGCAGCCTACTAGCGGGAATAAACAATGAGCAGTTCTTC	CASSLLAGINNEQFF
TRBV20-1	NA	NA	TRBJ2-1	TGCAGTGGATATGATAACGGTCCCCCATACAATGAGCAGTTCTTC	CSGYDNGPPYNEQFF
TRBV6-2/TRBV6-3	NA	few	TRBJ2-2	TGTGCCAGCAGTTACTTACAGAAGAACACCGGGGAGCTGTTTTTT	CASSYLQKNTGELFF
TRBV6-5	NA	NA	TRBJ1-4	TGTGCCAGCAGTTACAGCGGGGGAGGGATTGAAAAACTGTTTTTT	CASSYSGGGIEKLFF
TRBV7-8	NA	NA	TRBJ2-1	TGTGCCAGCAGCTTACGGGTGGGTGCGGCATACAATGAGCAGTTCTTC	CASSLRVGAAYNEQFF